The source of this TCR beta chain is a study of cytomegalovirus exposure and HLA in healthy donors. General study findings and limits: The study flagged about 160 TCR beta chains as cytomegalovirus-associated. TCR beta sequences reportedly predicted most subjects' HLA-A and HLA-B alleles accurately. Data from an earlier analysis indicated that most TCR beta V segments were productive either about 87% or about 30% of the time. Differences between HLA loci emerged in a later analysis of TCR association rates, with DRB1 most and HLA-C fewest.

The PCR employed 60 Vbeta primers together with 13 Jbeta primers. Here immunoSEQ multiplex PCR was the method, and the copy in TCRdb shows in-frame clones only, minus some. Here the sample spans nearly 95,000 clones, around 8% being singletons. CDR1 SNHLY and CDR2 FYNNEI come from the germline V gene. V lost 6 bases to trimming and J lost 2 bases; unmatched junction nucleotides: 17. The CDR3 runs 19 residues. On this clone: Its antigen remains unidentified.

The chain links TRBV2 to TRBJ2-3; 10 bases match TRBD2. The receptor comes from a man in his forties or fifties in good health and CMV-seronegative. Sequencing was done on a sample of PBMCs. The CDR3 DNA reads TGTGCCAGCAGACCCGGGACTAGCGCAACCCACCGATTCACAGATACGCAGTATTTT. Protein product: CASRPGTSATHRFTDTQYF.